The entry below describes one T cell receptor (beta chain). The data were obtained in a study of OX40 agonist ivuxolimab in advanced cancers. Sequenced by immunoSEQ multiplex PCR; TCRdb stores in-frame clones only, minus some. The sample lists roughly 9,200 clones, roughly 70% occurring once. Germline CDR1 SEHNR, CDR2 FQNEAQ (reference sequence). The CDR3 is 18 amino acids. Trimming cost V 5 bases and J 5 bases, with 25 bases left between them. The origin of this receptor is an adult with an advanced solid tumor such as melanoma, head and neck, liver or kidney cancer. The chain carries TRBV7-9 and TRBJ2-4; a weak D match, TRBD2 (6 bases). The material was CD4+ or CD8+ T cells sorted from blood, obtained in a trial of the OX40 agonist ivuxolimab. The CDR3 DNA reads as TGTGCCAGCAGCCACCCCCGTGGGGGGTCAGTCCCCCAAAACATTCAGTACTTC. Translation gives CASSHPRGGSVPQNIQYF. The entire variable domain, with the rest obtained from reference TRBV7-9 and TRBJ2-4, is as follows: DTGVSQNPRHKITKRGQNVTFRCDPISEHNRLYWYRQTLGQGPEFLTYFQNEAQLEKSRLLSDRFSAERPKGSFSTLEIQRTEQGDSAMYLCASSHPRGGSVPQNIQYFGAGTRLSVL.